Described below is a single TCR beta chain sequence and its context. This sample was taken from a study of shared clonotypes between healthy human individuals. Germline V gives CDR1 MGHDK, CDR2 SYGVNS. This CDR3 has 16 amino acids. V lost 0 bases and J 0 bases, leaving 12 bases between the germline ends. Generated by immunoSEQ multiplex PCR, the TCRdb table keeps only in-frame clones and is missing some. Of about 990,000 clones listed, more than 75% are singletons. The sample consisted of memory CD4+ T cells from PBMCs. The subset: CD45RA-negative fraction. This clonotype was obtained from a man aged 18-30 years in good health. Some clones in this sample may be carry-over from other donors' samples. The gene calls are TRBV25-1 and TRBJ2-7; weak D call: TRBD2 (6 bases). CDR3 residues: CASSEYGGRTSYEQYF. CDR3 bases: TGTGCCAGCAGTGAATATGGAGGGAGGACCTCCTACGAGCAGTACTTC.